The next 13 T cell receptor beta chains were all read from a single sample in a study of spatial heterogeneity in lung cancer. TCRdb redid the calling of the 5' RACE reads with MiXCR, one entry per CDR3 protein. The profile shows 1,000 or so distinct CDR3 sequences, about 47% of them singletons. Time point in this sample: sample taken at primary tumor resection. Tumor, nontumor lung or frozen PBMC supplied whole RNA that was sequenced unsorted. The sample consisted of PBMCs, taken at surgery. The receptors come from a male donor with early-stage non-small cell lung cancer.

About this clonotype itself: This beta chain is an off-target read within a library intended for alpha chains, so its frequency means little. The chain recombines TRBV9 with TRBJ2-3, with D unclear. Germline lookup yields CDR1 SGDLS and CDR2 YYNGEE. With 4 bases removed from V and 6 bases from J, the gap between germline ends came to 9 bases. The CDR3 has 12 residues. Written as DNA, the CDR3 is TGTGCCAGCAGCACAAGGGTGGATACGCAGTATTTT. This codes for CASSTRVDTQYF.

This clonotype was seen a few times. Because the library targeted alpha chains, this beta chain is an off-target read whose size means little. This rearrangement joins TRBV9 to TRBJ2-7; 8 bases are a match to TRBD1. V was pared by 0 bases and J by 3 bases, with 5 bases of the junction left unmatched. CDR3 length equals 15 residues. Per the germline V gene, CDR1 is SGDLS and CDR2 is YYNGEE. In DNA, the CDR3 is TGTGCCAGCAGCGTAGGCAGGGGGCCCTTCTACGAGCAGTACTTC. It translates to CASSVGRGPFYEQYF.

As regards this clonotype: This beta chain appears as a stray read in a library generated for alpha chains; its size is not informative. The V and J genes are TRBV12-3 or TRBV12-4 and TRBJ1-4, with D hard to call. This CDR3 is built from 15 residues. The V end was cut by 6 bases, the J end by 7 bases, with 18 bases between. The CDR3 DNA reads TGTGCCAGCAGCCTGCCTGGTCCCGGTAGTGAAAAACTGTTTTTT. It yields the protein CASSLPGPGSEKLFF.

With regard to this clonotype: A library prepared for alpha chains yielded this beta chain as an off-target read; its size is of little meaning. The chain recombines TRBV4-3 with TRBJ2-2; TRBD1 matches at 8 bases. CDR3 length equals 20 residues. The V gene's germline CDR1 is LGHNA and CDR2 YSLEER. V lost 0 bases, J lost 0 bases, and 12 bases stayed unmatched. CDR3 protein: CASSQDAHRTGWANTGELFF. The CDR3 region has the DNA TGCGCCAGCAGCCAAGATGCCCATCGGACAGGGTGGGCGAACACCGGGGAGCTGTTTTTT.

A remark on this clonotype: This beta chain turned up in a library designed for alpha chains; as an off-target read, its abundance says little. The gene calls are TRBV6-2 or TRBV6-3 and TRBJ2-2; TRBD1 matches 7 bases. After removal of 6 bases from V and 6 bases from J, the junction contained 4 bases not matched to a gene. The CDR3 consists of 13 residues. Germline lookup yields CDR1 MNHEY and CDR2 SVGEGT. CDR3 in amino acids: CASSRQGSGELFF. Here the CDR3 DNA reads TGTGCCAGCAGCCGACAGGGTTCCGGGGAGCTGTTTTTT.

This clonotype was found a few times. This beta chain is a stray sequence in a library constructed for alpha chains; its clone size is not meaningful. V is TRBV6-5 and J is TRBJ2-5, with 7 bases aligning to TRBD1. Germline V gene lookup returns CDR1 MNHEY and CDR2 SVGAGI. V lost 10 bases, J lost 2 bases, and 13 bases stayed unmatched. This CDR3 contains 15 residues. The CDR3 here is CATRSPGGNQETQYF. For the CDR3, the DNA is TGTGCCACCCGTTCACCAGGGGGTAATCAAGAGACCCAGTACTTC.

Note on this clonotype: This beta chain was picked up by a library intended for alpha chains and is off target, so its count carries little meaning. V usage is TRBV5-6 and J usage is TRBJ2-7; possibly TRBD2 for D (5 bases). The length of the CDR3 is 15 residues. Germline V lookup: CDR1 SGHDT, CDR2 YYEEEE. V lost 3 bases and J 4 bases, leaving 17 bases between the germline ends. The CDR3 sequence is CASSWMDEGIYEQYF. For the CDR3, the DNA is TGTGCCAGCAGCTGGATGGACGAGGGAATATACGAGCAGTACTTC.

This clonotype was seen a few times. This beta chain represents an off-target read in a library built for alpha chains; its size is of limited meaning. The rearrangement links TRBV7-8 to TRBJ2-7; a weak D match, TRBD1 (5 bases). Germline CDR1 is SGHVS and CDR2 is FQNEAQ. The CDR3 is 12 amino acids. The V end lost 1 base, the J end lost 9 bases, and 10 bases lay between the germline ends. The CDR3 spells CASSLVGRGQYF. The CDR3, as DNA: TGTGCCAGCAGCTTAGTCGGTAGGGGGCAGTACTTC. The whole variable domain, remainder taken from reference TRBV7-8 and TRBJ2-7, is GAGVSQSPRYKVAKRGQDVALRCDPISGHVSLFWYQQALGQGPEFLTYFQNEAQLDKSGLPSDRFFAERPEGSVSTLKIQRTQQEDSAVYLCASSLVGRGQYFGPGTRLTVT.

Remarks on this clonotype: The library was built for alpha chains, so this beta chain is an off-target read and its size means little. This chain links TRBV20-1 with TRBJ2-3, with D possibly matching TRBD1 (5 bases). The germline V and J ends were trimmed by 0 bases and 3 bases, with 10 bases remaining between them. The CDR3 loop spans 14 amino acids. The germline CDR1 and CDR2 sequences are DFQATT and SNEGSKA (reference sequence). The CDR3 sequence is CSARDQGATDTQYF. CDR3 nucleotide sequence: TGCAGTGCTAGAGATCAAGGGGCGACAGATACGCAGTATTTT.

Comment on this clonotype: This beta chain is an unintended read in a library built for alpha chains; its size means little. The genes are TRBV4-3 and TRBJ2-2, with D perhaps matching TRBD2 (6 bases). CDR3 length: 15 residues. Trimming took 0 bases from V and 6 from J, leaving 11 bases between them. The germline V gene has CDR1 LGHNA and CDR2 YSLEER. CDR3 sequence (DNA): TGCGCCAGCAGCCAAGATCTCGGACTACCCGGGGAGCTGTTTTTT. This gives the protein CASSQDLGLPGELFF.

On this clonotype: This beta chain turned up in a library designed for alpha chains; as an off-target read, its abundance says little. The chain links TRBV20-1 to TRBJ2-1, with 14 bases that match TRBD2. The germline CDR1 and CDR2 sequences are DFQATT and SNEGSKA (reference sequence). The CDR3 covers 13 residues. The chain's CDR3 is CTMGLAGENEQFF. In DNA form, the CDR3 reads TGCACCATGGGACTAGCGGGAGAGAATGAGCAGTTCTTC.

A remark on this clonotype: Found in a library prepared for alpha chains, this beta chain is an off-target read, and its abundance has little meaning. V and J are TRBV7-2 and TRBJ2-2; 10 nucleotides line up with TRBD1. CDR1 and CDR2 from the germline V gene are SGHTA and FQGNSA. This CDR3 is 16 amino acids long. V shed 1 base, J shed 6 bases, and the junction held 5 bases outside the gene matches. This CDR3 reads CASSLGQGAVAGELFF. The CDR3 nucleotides are TGTGCCAGCAGCTTAGGACAGGGGGCAGTTGCCGGGGAGCTGTTTTTT.

As regards this clonotype: With the library built for alpha chains, this beta chain is off target and its frequency is not meaningful. The chain recombines TRBV20-1 with TRBJ2-3; D is uncertain. V was cut by 1 base and J by 6 bases, with 2 bases left in between. The CDR3 length is 10 residues. Germline assignment: CDR1 DFQATT and CDR2 SNEGSKA (reference sequence). The CDR3 region is CSARGDTQYF. DNA for the CDR3: TGCAGTGCTAGAGGGGATACGCAGTATTTT.